A selection of T cell receptor beta chains follows, all from one sample in a study of cytomegalovirus exposure and HLA in healthy donors. The repertoire was sequenced with immunoSEQ multiplex PCR; TCRdb's copy has only in-frame clones and lacks some. The profile covers roughly 92,000 clones, with around 86% appearing a single time and roughly 4% taken by the ten largest. Sequenced input: PBMCs. These receptors originate from a woman in her seventies in good health and CMV-seropositive. Both conserved end residues are part of each CDR3. The order of the fields is J gene, D gene, clone size, V gene, CDR3 DNA, CDR3 protein. D genes are given only for firm matches. For some rows the clone size is stated as once, few or many, or as a class when expanded; others skip it.

TRBJ2-3,TRBD2,-,TRBV9,TGTGCCAGCAGCCTTAGACTAGCGGGCGGCACAGATACGCAGTATTTT,CASSLRLAGGTDTQYF
TRBJ2-5,-,-,TRBV6-5,TGTGCCAGCAGTCGACAGTGGGAGACCCAGTACTTC,CASSRQWETQYF
TRBJ2-5,-,once,TRBV4-1,TGCGCCAGCAGCCCAGAGGAGGCGGGTCCCTCGGGGACCCAGTACTTC,CASSPEEAGPSGTQYF
TRBJ2-5,TRBD2,-,TRBV11-2,TGTGCCAGCAGCTCCATAGCGGGACCCCATTCGGACCAGTACTTC,CASSSIAGPHSDQYF
TRBJ2-2,TRBD2,-,TRBV7-2,TGTGCCAGCAGCTTAAGGAGTCTAGCGGGAACCGGGGAGCTGTTTTTT,CASSLRSLAGTGELFF
TRBJ2-6,-,once,TRBV2,TGTGCCAGCAGTTTGACGGGCTCTGGGGCCAACGTCCTGACTTTC,CASSLTGSGANVLTF
TRBJ2-5,TRBD2,-,TRBV19,TGTGCCAGTAGTATCGACGCGGGAGGGTATGAGACCCAGTACTTC,CASSIDAGGYETQYF
TRBJ2-6,TRBD1,few,TRBV6-1,TGTGCCAGCAGTGGGACAGGGGGCTTATCTGGGGCCAACGTCCTGACTTTC,CASSGTGGLSGANVLTF
TRBJ1-1,-,-,TRBV18,TGTGCCAGCTCGCCCATGCACAGGGCCGAAGCTTTCTTT,CASSPMHRAEAFF
TRBJ2-3,TRBD1,-,TRBV7-3,TGTGCCAGCAGCTTAAAAGGGGGCGCGACAGATACGCAGTATTTT,CASSLKGGATDTQYF